The entry that follows covers one TCR beta chain sequence. At one of its ends the junction is not consistent with the germline gene, which may arise from a read error. In the original analysis: For papillary thyroid cancer, a distant-metastasis classifier was constructed from CDR3 differences observed across clinicopathological groups. TCRdb reprocessed the PCR reads using MiXCR. Here the V and J calls rest on TCRdb's processing, not on the authors' analysis. The data contain 40,000 to 50,000 clones, less than 5% of them singletons. The sample belongs to a study of metastatic and nonmetastatic thyroid tumors. Until they underwent thyroid surgery, no patient had received any treatment. This CDR3 is built from 12 residues. Germline V gene sequence: CDR1 LGHDT, CDR2 YNNKEL (reference sequence).

Sequences were obtained from blood. The chain combines TRBV3-1 with TRBJ2-7; unclear D gene. The sequence was obtained from a female donor with papillary thyroid cancer or a benign thyroid nodule (not recorded which). Some clones in this sample may be carry-over from other donors' samples. The CDR3 spells CASSHASYEQYF. The CDR3 DNA reads TGTGCAAGCAGCCACGCTTCCTACGAGCAGTACTTC.